Below are 21 T cell receptor beta chains sequenced from a single sample in a study of CD8 T cells in Susac syndrome. RNA, at about 0.45 to 1 ug, was reverse transcribed with random hexamers. TCRdb used MiXCR to reprocess the immunoSEQ multiplex PCR reads, holding one entry per CDR3 protein. The sample has around 280,000 distinct CDR3 sequences, 92% seen once. Sequenced material: CD4+ T cells from PBMCs. Receptors were obtained from a human donor with multiple sclerosis.

This clonotype was counted once. The chain uses TRBV5-6 and TRBJ2-3, with D perhaps matching TRBD2 (6 bases). The germline V and J ends were trimmed by 4 bases and 4 bases, with 13 bases remaining between them. Germline assignment: CDR1 SGHDT and CDR2 YYEEEE. The CDR3 totals 14 residues. CDR3 nucleotides: TGTGCCAGCAGCACCCGAAGACTAGCAGATACGCAGTATTTT. It codes for CASSTRRLADTQYF.

J is TRBJ2-5 and V is TRBV7-2, with D uncertain. V lost 4 bases, J lost 2 bases, and 14 bases lay in between. The germline V gene has CDR1 SGHTA and CDR2 FQGNSA. CDR3 length: 15 residues. The CDR3 DNA follows: TGTGCCAGCAGCTGGGTGGCAGGTCTACAAGAGACCCAGTACTTC. It specifies CASSWVAGLQETQYF.

The rearrangement joins TRBV6-5 to TRBJ1-4; no definite D call. Germline CDR1 is MNHEY and CDR2 is SVGAGI. The V and J ends lost 4 bases and 8 bases respectively, with 11 bases between them. The CDR3 runs to 13 residues. The chain's CDR3 is CASSSLTTEKLFF. The CDR3 nucleotides read TGTGCCAGCAGTTCATTGACCACAGAAAAACTGTTTTTT.

The rearrangement uses TRBV6-2 or TRBV6-3 and TRBJ2-7; TRBD1 agrees at 10 bases. CDR1 is MNHEY and CDR2 is SVGEGT in the germline V gene. V lost 4 bases to trimming and J lost 6 bases; unmatched junction nucleotides: 3. The CDR3 sequence is 13 residues long. The CDR3: CASSWGTGAEQYF. The CDR3 coding sequence is TGTGCCAGCAGTTGGGGGACAGGGGCCGAGCAGTACTTC.

CDR3 loop: CASSDAAGTNSPLHF. CDR3 bases: TGTGCCAGCAGTGATGCGGCAGGTACTAATTCACCCCTCCACTTT. The chain is built from TRBV25-1 and TRBJ1-6, with no clear D. Trimming stripped 3 bases from V and 6 bases from J, with 12 bases between. The CDR3 spans 15 residues. CDR1 and CDR2 (germline): MGHDK, SYGVNS.

V and J are TRBV24-1 and TRBJ1-2, with TRBD1 matching over 8 bases. With 3 bases clipped from V and 0 bases from J, the junction kept 2 bases outside the gene matches. CDR1 KGHDR and CDR2 SFDVKD come from the germline V gene. The CDR3 loop spans 15 amino acids. This CDR3 is CATSDPDRANYGYTF. CDR3 nucleotides: TGTGCCACCAGTGATCCGGACAGGGCTAACTATGGCTACACCTTC.

This sequence joins TRBV24-1 and TRBJ2-2, with D uncertain. The V end was cut by 4 bases, the J end by 5 bases, with 19 bases between. CDR3 size: 17 residues. Germline CDR1 KGHDR, CDR2 SFDVKD. The CDR3 bases are TGTGCCACCAGTGACGCCCGGGTCCCCATTCGGACCGGGGAGCTGTTTTTT. As protein: CATSDARVPIRTGELFF.

This clonotype was observed a few times. The rearrangement links TRBV24-1 to TRBJ2-1; 8 bases fit TRBD2. Germline V gene sequence: CDR1 KGHDR, CDR2 SFDVKD. The V segment lost 2 bases and the J segment 7 bases; nucleotides outside the gene matches: 12. This CDR3 has 17 amino acids. CDR3 protein: CATSDSGLSGGKNEQFF. The CDR3, as DNA: TGTGCCACCAGTGATTCCGGGCTAAGCGGGGGAAAAAATGAGCAGTTCTTC.

The J gene is TRBJ2-7, the V gene TRBV9, with D possibly being TRBD1 or TRBD2 (6 bases each). Germline V gene data show CDR1 as SGDLS and CDR2 as YYNGEE. Trimming pared 0 bases from V and 5 bases from J, leaving 24 bases between. CDR3 size: 18 residues. The CDR3 region has the DNA TGTGCCAGCAGCGTAGCTCAGGGTTGGGGGGCAGTCCTGGACGAGCAGTACTTC. Translating gives CASSVAQGWGAVLDEQYF.

The chain carries TRBV9 and TRBJ2-2, with D unresolved. With 0 bases removed from V and 8 bases from J, the gap between germline ends came to 14 bases. In germline, CDR1 is SGDLS, CDR2 YYNGEE. The CDR3 totals 15 residues. The CDR3 DNA sequence: TGTGCCAGCAGCGTAGGTGGGGTCACGGCGGGGGAGCTGTTTTTT. Its protein is CASSVGGVTAGELFF.

This chain uses TRBV11-2 with TRBJ2-3; no clear D. CDR1 SGHAT and CDR2 FQNNGV come from the germline V gene. The CDR3 length is 14 residues. The V end lost 0 bases, the J end lost 6 bases, and 10 bases lay between the germline ends. The CDR3 protein is CASSLDWALDTQYF. DNA of the CDR3: TGTGCCAGCAGCTTAGACTGGGCCCTGGATACGCAGTATTTT.

This chain connects TRBV3-1 to TRBJ2-1; a possible D gene is TRBD2 (6 bases). Germline CDR1 reads LGHDT; CDR2 reads YNNKEL (reference sequence). Trimming took off 1 base at V and 3 bases at J, with 10 bases between the two ends. This CDR3 spans 15 amino acids. The CDR3 reads CASSQAEGIYNEQFF. Written as DNA, the CDR3 is TGTGCCAGCAGCCAAGCGGAGGGGATCTACAATGAGCAGTTCTTC.

The chain employs TRBV5-6 and TRBJ2-1, with 11 bases aligning to TRBD1. The germline V gene encodes CDR1 SGHDT and CDR2 YYEEEE. The V segment lost 0 bases and the J segment 6 bases; nucleotides outside the gene matches: 2. The CDR3 is 15 residues long. The CDR3 loop reads CASSLVGTGGNEQFF. CDR3 DNA: TGTGCCAGCAGCTTGGTCGGGACAGGGGGCAATGAGCAGTTCTTC. Complete variable domain (other parts from reference TRBV5-6 and TRBJ2-1): DAGVTQSPTHLIKTRGQQVTLRCSPKSGHDTVSWYQQALGQGPQFIFQYYEEEERQRGNFPDRFSGHQFPNYSSELNVNALLLGDSALYLCASSLVGTGGNEQFFGPGTRLTVL.

This chain links TRBV3-1 with TRBJ2-2, with 9 bases fitting TRBD1. The CDR3 has 16 amino acids. Looked up from germline, CDR1 is LGHDT and CDR2 is YNNKEL (reference sequence). The J segment lost 0 bases and the V segment lost 4 bases, leaving 3 bases of the junction unmatched. The CDR3 protein is CASSLGTGSNTGELFF. CDR3 coding DNA: TGTGCCAGCAGCCTAGGGACAGGGTCGAACACCGGGGAGCTGTTTTTT.

The rearrangement uses TRBV10-2 and TRBJ2-7; 13 bases are a match to TRBD2. V dropped 9 bases and J dropped 2; count of bases not matched to a gene: 7. The CDR3 is 15 amino acids. The germline V gene encodes CDR1 WSHSY and CDR2 SAAADI. This CDR3 is CASGGTSGIAYEQYF. CDR3 in DNA: TGCGCCAGTGGGGGGACTAGCGGGATTGCCTACGAGCAGTACTTC.

This chain joins TRBV7-8 and TRBJ2-1; D not resolved. The CDR3 sequence is 14 residues long. Trimming cost V 1 base and J 9 bases, with 13 bases left between them. Germline values: CDR1 SGHVS, CDR2 FQNEAQ. The CDR3 DNA reads as TGTGCCAGCAGCTTAGTTAGGCTGCCTACTGAGCAGTTCTTC. Encoded protein: CASSLVRLPTEQFF.

The gene calls are TRBV11-2 and TRBJ2-1; TRBD2 is a possible D gene (6 bases). Germline CDR1 reads SGHAT; CDR2 reads FQNNGV. V was pared by 0 bases and J by 10 bases, with 7 bases between. The CDR3 sequence is 12 residues long. The CDR3 coding sequence is TGTGCCAGCAGCTTAGATGGGGGGGAGCAGTTCTTC. Protein sequence: CASSLDGGEQFF.

The rearrangement joins TRBV4-3 to TRBJ2-3; 10 positions match TRBD2. V trimming: 0 bases; J trimming: 4 bases; junction bases outside the gene matches: 1. The CDR3 is made up of 15 amino acids. Germline-derived CDR1 and CDR2 are LGHNA and YSLEER. In nucleotides, the CDR3 is TGCGCCAGCAGCCAAGATCTAGCGGGAGCAGATACGCAGTATTTT. Its translation: CASSQDLAGADTQYF.

The chain uses TRBV7-3 and TRBJ1-6; tentatively, D is TRBD1 (5 bases). Trimming shortened V by 2 bases and J by 7 bases, and 12 bases separated the two germline ends. This CDR3 has 15 residues. The V gene's germline CDR1 is SGHTA and CDR2 FQGTGA. CDR3 amino acids: CASSLHGRTNSPLHF. The CDR3 DNA is TGTGCCAGCAGCTTACACGGACGGACAAATTCACCCCTCCACTTT. Together with reference TRBV7-3 and TRBJ1-6, the CDR3 gives the full variable domain: GAGVSQTPSNKVTEKGKYVELRCDPISGHTALYWYRQSLGQGPEFLIYFQGTGAADDSGLPNDRFFAVRPEGSVSTLKIQRTERGDSAVYLCASSLHGRTNSPLHFGNGTRLTVT.

This chain joins TRBV21-1 and TRBJ2-3. TRBV21-1 is listed as a pseudogene. CDR3 size: 10 residues. The DNA for the CDR3 is TGTGCCAGCAGGGAGGATACGCAGTATTTT. It translates to CASREDTQYF.

V is TRBV27 and J is TRBJ2-3, with unresolved D. CDR3 size: 15 residues. Trimming removed 5 bases at V and 1 base at J, with 13 bases between. Per germline, CDR1 MNHEY and CDR2 SMNVEV (reference sequence). The CDR3 region is CASSPLERGTDTQYF. The CDR3 DNA is TGTGCCAGCAGTCCCTTGGAACGGGGCACAGATACGCAGTATTTT.